This TCR beta chain was sequenced in a study of Ad26.COV2.S vaccination and SARS-CoV-2 variants. Across the study: It was the COV1001 Ad26.COV2.S trial arm that included the donor.

Study-level findings and limits: In vaccinated individuals, spike-specific CD8+ and CD4+ T cell responses reportedly displayed substantial breadth. Recipients given vaccine exceeded placebo recipients in spike-specific TCR breadth.

As for this clone: Antigen: not known.

Specified treatment: around 19 received Ad26.COV2.S at low or high dose, single or two shots; 5 received placebo; per-sample allocation not given. Sampling occurred on day 63 after the first vaccine or placebo injection. Donation came from an adult in Boston who was aged 18-55 years. Sequencing used immunoSEQ multiplex PCR; TCRdb keeps in-frame clones, though not all of them. The profile shows around 500,000 clones, approximately 90% of them singletons. Specimen: peripheral blood, collected in a trial of Ad26.COV2.S vaccine versus placebo. The sequence was obtained from a person between 18 and 59 years old who received the Ad26.COV2.S COVID-19 vaccine or a placebo.

The CDR3 protein is CASRTVNYGYTF. CDR3 nucleotide sequence: TGTGCCAGCAGGACAGTAAACTATGGCTACACCTTC. The rearrangement links TRBV28 to TRBJ1-2; D possibly corresponds to TRBD1 (5 bases). Germline lookup yields CDR1 MDHEN and CDR2 SYDVKM. This CDR3 comprises 12 residues. V was trimmed by 6 bases and J by 2 bases, leaving 7 bases between them.